What follows are 32 T cell receptor beta chains derived from one specimen sequenced in a study of T cells after posttransplantation cyclophosphamide. Method: immunoSEQ multiplex PCR; TCRdb's copy keeps in-frame clones and lacks some. Recorded here are 30,000 to 50,000 clones, none singletons. Input material: PBMCs. The receptors derive from a woman in her 50s in good health and a related stem cell transplant donor.

In its sample, this clone was seen many times. The rearrangement links TRBV28 to TRBJ2-3; maybe TRBD1 (6 bases). Trimming shortened V by 6 bases and J by 6 bases, and 13 bases separated the two germline ends. Germline CDR1 and CDR2: MDHEN and SYDVKM. The CDR3 consists of 13 residues. CDR3 in amino acids: CASSLLQGDTQYF. Here the CDR3 DNA reads TGTGCCAGCAGCCTACTTCAGGGGGATACGCAGTATTTT. The full variable domain, with the rest looked up from reference TRBV28 and TRBJ2-3, is DVKVTQSSRYLVKRTGEKVFLECVQDMDHENMFWYRQDPGLGLRLIYFSYDVKMKEKGDIPEGYSVSREKKERFSLILESASTNQTSMYLCASSLLQGDTQYFGPGTRLTVL.

This clone was observed at least ten times. The gene calls are TRBV6-4 and TRBJ2-3, with TRBD2 identical over 10 bases. V trimming: 6 bases; J trimming: 4 bases; junction bases outside the gene matches: 4. CDR1 is MRHNA, CDR2 SNTAGT, per germline. The CDR3 is made up of 14 amino acids. The CDR3 sequence is CASRLAGDSDTQYF. The CDR3 bases are TGTGCCAGCAGGCTAGCGGGGGATTCAGATACGCAGTATTTT.

This clone has ten or more counts. The chain recombines TRBV27 with TRBJ1-2, with 8 bases identical to TRBD1. The CDR3 runs 13 residues. The germline V gene encodes CDR1 MNHEY and CDR2 SMNVEV (reference sequence). V lost 4 bases and J lost 8; bases outside the gene matches: 6. The CDR3 protein is CASSSGQGVGYTF. The DNA of the CDR3 is TGTGCCAGCAGTTCAGGACAGGGAGTCGGCTACACCTTC.

This clone was recorded at least ten times. The chain links TRBV5-1 to TRBJ1-6; weak D call: TRBD1 (5 bases). The CDR3 totals 14 residues. In germline, CDR1 is SGHRS, CDR2 YFSETQ. Trimming cost V 2 bases and J 8 bases, with 11 bases left between them. The CDR3: CASSFGWGDSPLHF. CDR3 coding DNA: TGCGCCAGCAGCTTTGGGTGGGGGGATTCACCCCTCCACTTT.

This clone was counted at least ten times. J is TRBJ1-2 and V is TRBV28, with TRBD1 identical over 7 bases. V lost 6 bases to trimming and J lost 5 bases; unmatched junction nucleotides: 9. The CDR3 consists of 14 residues. CDR1 and CDR2 from the germline V gene are MDHEN and SYDVKM. The CDR3 DNA reads TGTGCCAGCAGGGAACTAGGGGGCAGGTATGGCTACACCTTC. The encoded protein is CASRELGGRYGYTF.

This clone was seen ten or more times. The chain carries TRBV28 and TRBJ2-2; TRBD2 aligns across 11 bases. The CDR3 runs to 16 residues. Germline V gives CDR1 MDHEN, CDR2 SYDVKM. Germline trimming cut 6 bases from V and 7 bases from J; bases unmatched to any gene: 10. CDR3 in DNA: TGTGCCAGCAGGCCGGGACTAGCGGCTCCGGGCGGGGAGCTGTTTTTT. Its protein is CASRPGLAAPGGELFF.

This clone was seen at least ten times. The chain is built from TRBV19 and TRBJ2-3, with 13 nucleotides matching TRBD2. Germline-derived CDR1 and CDR2 are LNHDA and SQIVND (reference sequence). The J segment lost 6 bases and the V segment lost 5 bases, leaving 11 bases of the junction unmatched. The CDR3 is 17 amino acids. Here the CDR3 reads CASSPRLAGGFVDTQYF. Written as DNA, the CDR3 is TGTGCCAGTAGTCCTAGACTAGCGGGGGGATTCGTGGATACGCAGTATTTT.

This clone was picked up many times. This chain links TRBV27 with TRBJ2-7; 9 nucleotides match TRBD1. Germline V gene lookup returns CDR1 MNHEY and CDR2 SMNVEV (reference sequence). V was clipped by 5 bases and J by 5 bases; unmatched bases: 10. This CDR3 has 15 residues. The CDR3, as DNA: TGTGCCAGCAGTGCAGGACAGGGGTTTAGGAACGAGCAGTACTTC. This gives the protein CASSAGQGFRNEQYF.

There are many counts of this clone. This rearrangement joins TRBV14 to TRBJ1-4; D perhaps matches TRBD1 (6 bases). This CDR3 is 14 amino acids long. V lost 5 bases, J lost 7 bases, and 14 bases lay in between. Germline CDR1 SGHDN, CDR2 FVKESK. The CDR3 sequence is CASSIRGRGEKLFF. CDR3 in DNA: TGTGCCAGCAGCATCAGGGGTAGGGGTGAAAAACTGTTTTTT.

At least ten counts were recorded for this clone. V usage is TRBV6-4 and J usage is TRBJ2-3, with 8 bases fitting TRBD2. J was trimmed by 5 bases and V by 0 bases; bases with no gene match: 7. Germline assignment: CDR1 MRHNA and CDR2 SNTAGT. There are 16 residues in the CDR3. This chain's CDR3 is CASSDSAGGSLDTQYF. The CDR3, as DNA: TGTGCCAGCAGTGACTCGGCGGGGGGCTCGTTAGATACGCAGTATTTT.

This clone was seen many times. This sequence joins TRBV4-1 and TRBJ2-1, with 7 nucleotides matching TRBD1. The J segment lost 5 bases and the V segment lost 2 bases, leaving 12 bases of the junction unmatched. Germline V gene sequence: CDR1 MGHRA, CDR2 YSYEKL. This CDR3 region has 17 residues. As DNA, the CDR3 is TGCGCCAGCAGCCAAAAGGCTACAGGGGCCGGTAACAATGAGCAGTTCTTC. Translated: CASSQKATGAGNNEQFF.

This clone has a count of ten or more. The genes are TRBV5-1 and TRBJ1-4, with D unresolved. Trimming took 4 bases from V and 8 from J, leaving 18 bases between them. The CDR3 spans 15 residues. Germline V lookup: CDR1 SGHRS, CDR2 YFSETQ. The CDR3 DNA follows: TGCGCCAGCAGCCACGCCTCGGGAGAAGAGGAAAAACTGTTTTTT. Translation gives CASSHASGEEEKLFF.

This clone was seen at least ten times. The chain uses TRBV5-6 and TRBJ1-3; D uncertain. V dropped 4 bases and J dropped 0 bases, with 14 bases sitting between them. The CDR3 is 16 amino acids. Germline values: CDR1 SGHDT, CDR2 YYEEEE. This CDR3 is CASSHYSLTSGNTIYF. CDR3 sequence (DNA): TGTGCCAGCAGCCATTACAGTCTTACCTCTGGAAACACCATATATTTT.

This clone was found many times. CDR3 region: CASTTGGEAFF. CDR3 sequence (DNA): TGTGCCAGCACAACCGGAGGTGAAGCTTTCTTT. This rearrangement joins TRBV27 to TRBJ1-1; D is undetermined. Deletions cut 7 bases from V and 7 bases from J, with 10 bases between. The germline V gene encodes CDR1 MNHEY and CDR2 SMNVEV (reference sequence). The CDR3 has 11 residues.

This clone appeared many times. The chain carries TRBV7-9 and TRBJ2-5; D might be TRBD2 (5 bases). Germline V lookup: CDR1 SEHNR, CDR2 FQNEAQ (reference sequence). This CDR3 has 11 residues. V was clipped by 5 bases and J by 7 bases, with 8 bases between them. CDR3 in DNA: TGTGCCAGCAGCACTGAGGGGACCCAGTACTTC. Residues: CASSTEGTQYF.

This clone was recorded at least ten times. The J gene is TRBJ1-3, the V gene TRBV2; D gene ambiguous. CDR1 and CDR2 from the germline V gene are SNHLY and FYNNEI. V lost 5 bases to trimming and J lost 4 bases, with 15 bases between them. The CDR3 is 15 amino acids. The CDR3 loop reads CASSPGPFPGNTIYF. The DNA of the CDR3 is TGTGCCAGCAGTCCTGGGCCTTTTCCGGGAAACACCATATATTTT. The full variable domain, completed using reference TRBV2 and TRBJ1-3, is EPEVTQTPSHQVTQMGQEVILRCVPISNHLYFYWYRQILGQKVEFLVSFYNNEISEKSEIFDDQFSVERPDGSNFTLKIRSTKLEDSAMYFCASSPGPFPGNTIYFGEGSWLTVV.

There are many counts of this clone. The chain couples TRBV6-5 to TRBJ2-2; D may be TRBD1 (5 bases). The germline gives CDR1 MNHEY, CDR2 SVGAGI. With 2 bases removed from V and 7 bases from J, the gap between germline ends came to 14 bases. The CDR3 is made up of 15 amino acids. The CDR3 is CASSYPGFRDGELFF. For the CDR3, the DNA is TGTGCCAGCAGTTACCCGGGCTTCAGGGACGGGGAGCTGTTTTTT.

Ten or more counts support this clone. This chain uses TRBV27 with TRBJ2-2, with 9 bases fitting TRBD1. Germline V lookup: CDR1 MNHEY, CDR2 SMNVEV (reference sequence). This CDR3 spans 14 amino acids. The V and J ends lost 7 bases and 2 bases, in that order; junction bases with no gene match: 2. The CDR3 spells CASTTGGNTGELFF. The DNA for the CDR3 is TGTGCCAGCACGACAGGGGGTAACACCGGGGAGCTGTTTTTT.

There are many counts of this clone. The rearrangement links TRBV28 to TRBJ2-1, with TRBD2 identical over 10 bases. The CDR3 runs 14 residues. Germline V lookup: CDR1 MDHEN, CDR2 SYDVKM. V shed 6 bases and J 2 bases; nucleotides not matched to a gene: 1. The CDR3 loop reads CASRAGGTYNEQFF. Here the CDR3 DNA reads TGTGCCAGCAGAGCGGGGGGGACCTACAATGAGCAGTTCTTC.

This clone was seen at least ten times. CDR3 loop: CASSQDDSSYNSPLHF. The DNA for the CDR3 is TGCGCCAGCAGCCAAGACGACAGCTCCTATAATTCACCCCTCCACTTT. The chain has TRBV4-3 and TRBJ1-6; TRBD1 is a possible D gene (5 bases). CDR1 and CDR2 (germline): LGHNA, YSLEER. The V gene lost 0 bases and the J gene lost 0 bases, with 6 bases spanning the gap. This CDR3 is 16 amino acids long.

This clone has a handful of counts. Written as DNA, the CDR3 is TGTGCCAGCCGCCAGCGGGGGAGCACAGATACGCAGTATTTT. It yields the protein CASRQRGSTDTQYF. This chain links TRBV28 with TRBJ2-3, with TRBD2 matching 8 bases. CDR3 size: 14 residues. Germline V lookup: CDR1 MDHEN, CDR2 SYDVKM. V shed 8 bases and J 0 bases; nucleotides not matched to a gene: 4.

This clone was seen repeatedly, ten times or more. The chain employs TRBV15 and TRBJ1-2; D remains ambiguous. The CDR3 contains 13 residues. The V end lost 4 bases, the J end lost 2 bases, and 8 bases lay between the germline ends. Looked up from germline, CDR1 is LNHNV and CDR2 is YYDKDF (reference sequence). The CDR3 sequence: CATSTGKNYGYTF. CDR3 nucleotides: TGTGCCACCAGCACAGGAAAAAACTATGGCTACACCTTC.

This clone was recorded many times. CDR3 in DNA: TGTGCCAGCAGCTTTTTCGGAGTAAGACAGGGGGTGATCTATGGCTACACCTTC. Encoded protein: CASSFFGVRQGVIYGYTF. The chain carries TRBV7-9 and TRBJ1-2; TRBD1 matches 9 bases. CDR3 length: 18 residues. Germline CDR1 is SEHNR and CDR2 is FQNEAQ (reference sequence). After removal of 3 bases from V and 4 bases from J, the junction contained 15 bases not matched to a gene.

V and J are TRBV7-3 and TRBJ2-2, with 9 bases that match TRBD1. CDR1 is SGHTA, CDR2 FQGTGA, per germline. Trimming at V came to 2 bases and at J to 5 bases, leaving 6 bases not matched to a gene. The CDR3 runs to 16 residues. The CDR3 loop reads CASSLQGQGWTGELFF. The CDR3, as DNA: TGTGCCAGCAGCTTACAAGGACAGGGGTGGACCGGGGAGCTGTTTTTT.

This clone occurred many times. The CDR3 is CASSWDTRDGYTF. The CDR3, as DNA: TGCGCCAGCAGCTGGGACACCCGTGATGGCTACACCTTC. The V call is TRBV5-1, the J call TRBJ1-2; a possible D gene is TRBD1 (6 bases). The germline gives CDR1 SGHRS, CDR2 YFSETQ. The CDR3 has 13 residues. The germline V and J ends were trimmed by 3 bases and 6 bases, with 12 bases remaining between them.

At least ten counts were recorded for this clone. The chain has TRBV5-6 and TRBJ2-1; TRBD2 aligns across 15 bases. The CDR3 totals 18 residues. Germline CDR1 SGHDT, CDR2 YYEEEE. V lost 4 bases, J lost 4 bases, and 9 bases stayed unmatched. CDR3 residues: CASSPGLAGGLSYNEQFF. Here the CDR3 DNA reads TGTGCCAGCAGCCCCGGACTAGCGGGGGGGCTAAGTTACAATGAGCAGTTCTTC.

J is TRBJ2-1 and V is TRBV7-2, with 10 bases identical to TRBD2. The V gene's germline CDR1 is SGHTA and CDR2 FQGNSA. This CDR3 comprises 15 residues. Losses at the gene ends were 1 base for V and 8 bases for J; bases not matched to a gene: 5. CDR3 in DNA: TGTGCCAGCAGCTTAGAAACTAGCGGGGTGCATGAGCAGTTCTTC. Encoded protein: CASSLETSGVHEQFF.

This clone was counted at least ten times. The chain carries TRBV6-1 and TRBJ1-2; 8 positions match TRBD1. The V segment lost 2 bases and the J segment 5 bases; nucleotides outside the gene matches: 4. The CDR3 runs 14 residues. CDR1 MNHNS and CDR2 SASEGT come from the germline V gene. DNA of the CDR3: TGTGCCAGCAGTGAACGGACAGGGCTTTATGGCTACACCTTC. This gives the protein CASSERTGLYGYTF.

The sample holds a few counts of this clone. This sequence joins TRBV2 and TRBJ2-5, with TRBD2 identical over 8 bases. The J call may be wrong; the DNA end is better matched by TRBJ2-7. The germline V gene encodes CDR1 SNHLY and CDR2 FYNNEI. This CDR3 contains 14 residues. CDR3: CASSYRGLVYEQYF. The CDR3 DNA is TGTGCCAGCAGTTACCGGGGACTAGTATACGAGCAGTACTTC.

This clone occurred many times. In nucleotides, the CDR3 is TGCGCCAGCAGCTTGGACAGGGGGCCGTACAATGAGCAGTTCTTC. It translates to CASSLDRGPYNEQFF. The J gene is TRBJ2-1, the V gene TRBV5-1; 9 nucleotides line up with TRBD1. CDR1 and CDR2 (germline): SGHRS, YFSETQ. Trimming cost V 0 bases and J 4 bases; bases outside gene matches: 2. The CDR3 is 15 residues long.

This clone was counted at least ten times. The CDR3 loop reads CASSQRSGVRYEQYF. The DNA for the CDR3 is TGCGCCAGCAGCCAAAGGAGCGGGGTTCGCTACGAGCAGTACTTC. This chain links TRBV4-1 with TRBJ2-7, with 7 bases matching TRBD2. The CDR3 covers 15 residues. Trimming cost V 2 bases and J 3 bases; bases outside gene matches: 7. CDR1 and CDR2 from the germline V gene are MGHRA and YSYEKL.

This clone was recorded at least ten times. The rearrangement joins TRBV28 to TRBJ2-7; D might be TRBD1 (6 bases). This CDR3 region has 16 residues. Germline loops: CDR1 MDHEN, CDR2 SYDVKM. Trimming stripped 2 bases from V and 5 bases from J, with 19 bases between. CDR3 amino acids: CASSLPRNRDFDEQYF. Written as DNA, the CDR3 is TGTGCCAGCAGTTTACCCCGAAACAGGGATTTCGACGAGCAGTACTTC. The whole variable domain, filled in from reference TRBV28 and TRBJ2-7, reads DVKVTQSSRYLVKRTGEKVFLECVQDMDHENMFWYRQDPGLGLRLIYFSYDVKMKEKGDIPEGYSVSREKKERFSLILESASTNQTSMYLCASSLPRNRDFDEQYFGPGTRLTVT.